This T cell receptor (beta chain) was sequenced in a study of T cells after yellow fever vaccination. Making TCR cDNA involved 5'RACE template switching, which added UMIs and a universal primer site. One entry per CDR3 protein results from TCRdb running MiXCR on the 5' RACE reads. The data show 100,000 to 150,000 distinct CDR3 sequences, with about 7% seen just once and over 2.5% held by the top ten. General observations from the study: The secondary response showed a weaker magnitude and a faster peak, day 5 versus 15. Researchers noted that a small share of clonotypes showed up in both CD4 and CD8 compartments.

Germline V gives CDR1 SEHNR, CDR2 FQNEAQ (reference sequence). J lost 0 bases, V lost 5 bases, and 7 bases had no gene match. This CDR3 has 16 residues. This clonotype was counted at least ten times. Its target is unknown. The rearrangement uses TRBV7-9 and TRBJ2-1; TRBD2 matches 7 bases. The source material was CD4+ T cells sorted from PBMCs, sampled more than 35 days after the first yellow fever vaccination. This clonotype was sampled from a man between 18 and 29 years old who received the YFV17D yellow fever vaccine. CDR3 amino acids: CASSPHGRDSYNEQFF. The CDR3 DNA reads as TGTGCCAGCAGCCCCCATGGGAGGGACTCCTACAATGAGCAGTTCTTC.